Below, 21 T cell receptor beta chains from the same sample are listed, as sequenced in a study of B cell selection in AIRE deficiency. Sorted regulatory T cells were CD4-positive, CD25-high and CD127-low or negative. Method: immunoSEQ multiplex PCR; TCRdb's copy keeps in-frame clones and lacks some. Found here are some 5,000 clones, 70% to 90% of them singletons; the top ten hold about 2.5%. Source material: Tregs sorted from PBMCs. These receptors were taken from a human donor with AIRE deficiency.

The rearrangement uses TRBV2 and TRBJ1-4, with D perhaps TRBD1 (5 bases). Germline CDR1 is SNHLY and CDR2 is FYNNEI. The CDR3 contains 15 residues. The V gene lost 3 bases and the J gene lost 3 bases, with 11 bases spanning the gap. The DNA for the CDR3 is TGTGCCAGCAGTGATCCGGGGGGACCTAATGAAAAACTGTTTTTT. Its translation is CASSDPGGPNEKLFF.

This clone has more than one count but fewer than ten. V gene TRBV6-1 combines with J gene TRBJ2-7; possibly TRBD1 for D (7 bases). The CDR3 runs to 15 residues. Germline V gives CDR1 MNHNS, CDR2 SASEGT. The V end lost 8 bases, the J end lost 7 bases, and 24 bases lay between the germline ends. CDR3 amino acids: CASYEYRGGVEEQYF. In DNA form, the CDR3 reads TGTGCCAGCTACGAATACAGGGGCGGGGTGGAGGAGCAGTACTTC.

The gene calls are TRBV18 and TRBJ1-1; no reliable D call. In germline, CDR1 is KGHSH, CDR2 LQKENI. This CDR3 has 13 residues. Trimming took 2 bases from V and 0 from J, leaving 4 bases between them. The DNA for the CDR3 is TGTGCCAGCTCACCAGACATGAACACTGAAGCTTTCTTT. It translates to CASSPDMNTEAFF.

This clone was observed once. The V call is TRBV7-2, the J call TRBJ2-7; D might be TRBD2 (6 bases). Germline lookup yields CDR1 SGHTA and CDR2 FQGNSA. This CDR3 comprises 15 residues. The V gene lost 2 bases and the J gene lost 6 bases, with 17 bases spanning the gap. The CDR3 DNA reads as TGTGCCAGCAGCTTAAGGTCGGGGGTCCGAAGCGAGCAGTACTTC. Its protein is CASSLRSGVRSEQYF. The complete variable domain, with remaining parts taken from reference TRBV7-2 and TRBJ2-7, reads GAGVSQSPSNKVTEKGKDVELRCDPISGHTALYWYRQSLGQGLEFLIYFQGNSAPDKSGLPSDRFSAERTGGSVSTLTIQRTQQEDSAVYLCASSLRSGVRSEQYFGPGTRLTVT.

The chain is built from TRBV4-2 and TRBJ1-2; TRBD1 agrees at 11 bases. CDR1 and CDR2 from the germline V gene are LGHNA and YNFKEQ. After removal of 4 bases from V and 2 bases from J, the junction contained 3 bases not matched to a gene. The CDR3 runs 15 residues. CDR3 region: CASSRGTGGNYGYTF. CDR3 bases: TGTGCCAGCAGCCGAGGGACAGGGGGAAACTATGGCTACACCTTC.

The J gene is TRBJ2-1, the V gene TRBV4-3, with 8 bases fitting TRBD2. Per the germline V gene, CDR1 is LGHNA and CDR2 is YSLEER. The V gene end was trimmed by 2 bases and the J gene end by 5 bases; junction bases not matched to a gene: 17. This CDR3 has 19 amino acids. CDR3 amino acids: CASSQHWVRKREKDNEQFF. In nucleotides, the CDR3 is TGCGCCAGCAGCCAACACTGGGTAAGAAAGCGGGAGAAGGACAATGAGCAGTTCTTC.

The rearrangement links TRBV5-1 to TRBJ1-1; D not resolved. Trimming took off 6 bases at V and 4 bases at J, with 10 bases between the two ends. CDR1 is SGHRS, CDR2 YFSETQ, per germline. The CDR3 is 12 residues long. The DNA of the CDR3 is TGCGCCAGCACCCGCCCGGGCACTGAAGCTTTCTTT. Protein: CASTRPGTEAFF.

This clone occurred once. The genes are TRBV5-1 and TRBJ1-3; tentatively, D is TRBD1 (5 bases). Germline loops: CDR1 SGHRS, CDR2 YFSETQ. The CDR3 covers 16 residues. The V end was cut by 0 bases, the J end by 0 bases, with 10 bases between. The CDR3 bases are TGCGCCAGCAGCTTGGATTTGGGGCGCTCTGGAAACACCATATATTTT. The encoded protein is CASSLDLGRSGNTIYF.

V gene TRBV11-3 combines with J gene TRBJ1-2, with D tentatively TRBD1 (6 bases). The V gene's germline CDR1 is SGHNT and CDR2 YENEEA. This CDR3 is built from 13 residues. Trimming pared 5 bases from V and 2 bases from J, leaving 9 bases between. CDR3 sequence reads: CASSQDRNYGYTF. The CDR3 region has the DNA TGTGCCAGCAGCCAGGACAGAAACTATGGCTACACCTTC.

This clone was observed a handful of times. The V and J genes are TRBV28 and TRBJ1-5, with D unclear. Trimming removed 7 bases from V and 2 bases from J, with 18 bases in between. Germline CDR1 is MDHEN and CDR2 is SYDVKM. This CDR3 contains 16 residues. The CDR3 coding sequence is TGTGCCAGCAAGAGGTGGATCGGGTTTGGCAATCAGCCCCAGCATTTT. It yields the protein CASKRWIGFGNQPQHF.

The CDR3 DNA is TGTGCCTGGAGTGGGCCTCCTGGAAACACCATATATTTT. Translation: CAWSGPPGNTIYF. The chain has TRBV30 and TRBJ1-3; D remains unclear. Germline V lookup: CDR1 GTSNPN, CDR2 SVGIG (reference sequence). Trimming pared 1 base from V and 2 bases from J, leaving 6 bases between. CDR3 length equals 13 residues.

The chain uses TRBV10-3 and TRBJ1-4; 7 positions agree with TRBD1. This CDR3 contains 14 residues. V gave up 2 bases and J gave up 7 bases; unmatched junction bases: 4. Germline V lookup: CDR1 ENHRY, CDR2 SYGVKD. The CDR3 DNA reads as TGTGCCATCAGTGAGCTGGGGACAGTTGAAAAACTGTTTTTT. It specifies CAISELGTVEKLFF.

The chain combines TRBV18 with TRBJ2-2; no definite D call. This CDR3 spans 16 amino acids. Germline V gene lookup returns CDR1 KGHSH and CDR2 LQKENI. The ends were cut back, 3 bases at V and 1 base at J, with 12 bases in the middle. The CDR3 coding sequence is TGTGCCAGCTCACCGTTGGACCAGTGGAACACCGGGGAGCTGTTTTTT. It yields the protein CASSPLDQWNTGELFF.

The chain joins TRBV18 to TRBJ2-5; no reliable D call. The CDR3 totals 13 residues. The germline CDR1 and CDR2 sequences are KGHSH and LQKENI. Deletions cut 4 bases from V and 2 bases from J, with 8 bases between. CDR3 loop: CASSLGAQETQYF. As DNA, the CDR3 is TGTGCCAGCTCACTGGGTGCACAAGAGACCCAGTACTTC.

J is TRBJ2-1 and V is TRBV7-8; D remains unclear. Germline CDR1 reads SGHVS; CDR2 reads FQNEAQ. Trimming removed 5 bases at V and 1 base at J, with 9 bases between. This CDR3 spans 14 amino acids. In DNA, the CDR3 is TGTGCCAGCAGCGTTTCTCGTTCCTACAATGAGCAGTTCTTC. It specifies CASSVSRSYNEQFF.

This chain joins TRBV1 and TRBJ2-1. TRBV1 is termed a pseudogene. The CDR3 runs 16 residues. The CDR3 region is CTSSQGGASSYNEQFF. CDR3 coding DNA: TGCACCAGCAGCCAAGGGGGGGCGAGCTCCTACAATGAGCAGTTCTTC.

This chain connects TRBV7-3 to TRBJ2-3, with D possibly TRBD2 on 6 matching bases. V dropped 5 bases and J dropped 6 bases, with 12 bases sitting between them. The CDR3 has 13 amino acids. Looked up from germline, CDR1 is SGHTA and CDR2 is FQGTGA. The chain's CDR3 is CASSGTAGDTQYF. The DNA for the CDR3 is TGTGCCAGCAGCGGAACCGCGGGGGATACGCAGTATTTT.

The CDR3 DNA follows: TGCGCCAGCAGCCAAGATCCCGGACAGGGGGCGAGTAGGCTTGAAAAACTGTTTTTT. The encoded protein is CASSQDPGQGASRLEKLFF. This chain connects TRBV4-1 to TRBJ1-4, with 11 bases matching TRBD1. Germline V gene lookup returns CDR1 MGHRA and CDR2 YSYEKL. Unmatched junction bases numbered 13, after V lost 0 bases and J lost 7 bases. The CDR3 loop spans 19 amino acids.

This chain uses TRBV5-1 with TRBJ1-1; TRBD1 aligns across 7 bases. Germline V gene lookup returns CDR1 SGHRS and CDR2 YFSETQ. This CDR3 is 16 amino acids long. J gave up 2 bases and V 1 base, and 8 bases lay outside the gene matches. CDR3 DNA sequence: TGCGCCAGCAGCTTGAGCCCGACAGGGTTAAACACTGAAGCTTTCTTT. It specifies CASSLSPTGLNTEAFF. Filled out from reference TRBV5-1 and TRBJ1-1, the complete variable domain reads KAGVTQTPRYLIKTRGQQVTLSCSPISGHRSVSWYQQTPGQGLQFLFEYFSETQRNKGNFPGRFSGRQFSNSRSEMNVSTLELGDSALYLCASSLSPTGLNTEAFFGQGTRLTVV.

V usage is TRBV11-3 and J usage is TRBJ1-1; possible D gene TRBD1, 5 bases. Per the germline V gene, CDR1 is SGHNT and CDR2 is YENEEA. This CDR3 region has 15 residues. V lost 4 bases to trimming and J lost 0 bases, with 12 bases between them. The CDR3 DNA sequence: TGTGCCAGCAGCTCCGTAACAGGCATGAACACTGAAGCTTTCTTT. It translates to CASSSVTGMNTEAFF.

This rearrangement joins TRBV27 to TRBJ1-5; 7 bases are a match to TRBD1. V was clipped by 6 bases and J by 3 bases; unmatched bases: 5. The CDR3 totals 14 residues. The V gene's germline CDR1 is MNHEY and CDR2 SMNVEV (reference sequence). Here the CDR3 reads CASRRQGLNQPQHF. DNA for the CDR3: TGTGCCAGCAGACGACAGGGCCTCAATCAGCCCCAGCATTTT.